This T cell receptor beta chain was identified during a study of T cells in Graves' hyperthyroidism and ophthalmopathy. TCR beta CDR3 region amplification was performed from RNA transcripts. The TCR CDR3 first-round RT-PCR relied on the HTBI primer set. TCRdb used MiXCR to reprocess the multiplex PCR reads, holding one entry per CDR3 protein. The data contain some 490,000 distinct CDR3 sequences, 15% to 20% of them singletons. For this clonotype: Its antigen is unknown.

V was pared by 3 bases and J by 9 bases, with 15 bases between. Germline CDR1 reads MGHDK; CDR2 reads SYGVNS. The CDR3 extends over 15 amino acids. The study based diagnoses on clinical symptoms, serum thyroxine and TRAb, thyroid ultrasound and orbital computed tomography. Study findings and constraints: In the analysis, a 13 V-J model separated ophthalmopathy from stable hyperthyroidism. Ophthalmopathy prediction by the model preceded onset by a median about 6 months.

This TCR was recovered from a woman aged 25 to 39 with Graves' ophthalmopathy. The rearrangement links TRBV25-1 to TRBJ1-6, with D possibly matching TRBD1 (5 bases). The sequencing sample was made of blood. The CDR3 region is CASSDGFRASSPLHF. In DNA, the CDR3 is TGTGCCAGCAGTGATGGGTTCAGGGCCTCTTCACCCCTCCACTTT.